This T cell receptor beta chain was sequenced during a study of T cells expressing NK-cell markers. Turning to the study itself: Sequenced donors, eight in total, included seven who were HCMV-seropositive and one who was seronegative. Study-wide results and caveats: Where several donors were concerned, these clonotypes also led the CD3+CD56-NKG2C+ fraction.

Reanalyzing the 5' RACE reads, TCRdb keeps one entry per CDR3 protein, without DNA. Its clone listing holds 350,000 to 500,000 distinct CDR3 sequences. Regarding this clonotype: Its target is unknown.

CDR3 length equals 16 residues. Germline lookup yields CDR1 LGHNA and CDR2 YNFKEQ. The TCR sequence derives from a woman between 18 and 70 years old in good health. Specimen: blood T cells: a sorted CD56 or NKG2C T cell subset, CD4+ or CD8+ T cells, or bulk PBMC T cells (not recorded which). The V gene is TRBV4-2, the J gene TRBJ2-1; absent DNA, TCRdb's TRBD2 call cannot be checked. The CDR3 loop is CASSPISTGGYNEQFF.